The rows below give T cell receptor beta chains drawn from one sample of a study of shared clonotypes between healthy human individuals. Repertoires were generated with immunoSEQ multiplex PCR, while TCRdb's copy carries only in-frame clones and drops some. The table shows about 2.2 million clones, with 93% occurring only once. Sequencing was done on a sample of naive CD8+ T cells from PBMCs. The source is a man between 18 and 35 years old in good health. Some clones in this sample may be carry-over from other donors' samples. The CDR3 runs from the conserved cysteine through the conserved F or W. Each record gives: V gene, clone size, J gene, D gene, CDR3 protein, CDR3 DNA. A D gene is named only where the DNA matches it firmly. Size values are once, few and many counts, or a class for expanded clones, and some rows have none.

TRBV7-9	NA	TRBJ2-3	TRBD2	CASSSRTSSTDTQYF	TGTGCCAGCAGCTCGAGGACTAGCTCCACAGATACGCAGTATTTT
TRBV7-9	NA	TRBJ2-5	NA	CASSASGETQYF	TGTGCCAGCAGCGCGTCCGGGGAGACCCAGTACTTC
TRBV5-6	NA	TRBJ1-3	NA	CASSSGSGNTIYF	TGTGCCAGCAGCTCTGGGTCTGGAAACACCATATATTTT
TRBV27	NA	TRBJ2-7	NA	CASSPVGGGYEQYF	TGTGCCAGCAGCCCGGTTGGGGGAGGCTACGAGCAGTACTTC
TRBV6-5	NA	TRBJ1-5	TRBD1	CASSLGQGFQPQHF	TGTGCCAGCAGTTTGGGACAGGGGTTTCAGCCCCAGCATTTT
TRBV5-1	NA	TRBJ2-7	TRBD2	CASSPWGTSGYEQYF	TGCGCCAGCAGCCCATGGGGGACTAGCGGCTACGAGCAGTACTTC
TRBV7-9	NA	TRBJ2-5	TRBD1	CASSPRGTGRYQETQYF	TGTGCCAGCAGCCCAAGGGGGACAGGAAGGTACCAAGAGACCCAGTACTTC
TRBV29-1	NA	TRBJ2-5	NA	CSVTTWGRQETQYF	TGCAGCGTGACAACATGGGGTCGTCAAGAGACCCAGTACTTC
TRBV9	NA	TRBJ2-1	NA	CASSVGYEQFF	TGTGCCAGCAGCGTAGGATATGAGCAGTTCTTC
TRBV9	NA	TRBJ2-3	TRBD2	CASSVEGSGITDTQYF	TGTGCCAGCAGCGTAGAAGGTAGCGGGATCACAGATACGCAGTATTTT
TRBV5-6	NA	TRBJ2-7	NA	CASSLLGEQYF	TGTGCCAGCAGCCTCCTGGGCGAGCAGTACTTC
TRBV6-1	NA	TRBJ1-2	NA	CSSRLLPYGYTF	TGTTCTTCTCGACTGCTACCCTATGGCTACACCTTC
TRBV29-1	NA	TRBJ1-2	TRBD1	CSVPAVGQGDYGYTF	TGCAGCGTGCCGGCTGTTGGACAGGGTGACTATGGCTACACCTTC
TRBV28	NA	TRBJ1-2	TRBD1	CASSLDRVTGYTF	TGTGCCAGCAGTCTGGACAGGGTGACTGGCTACACCTTC
TRBV19	few	TRBJ1-5	NA	CASSGRGIRPQHF	TGTGCCAGTAGCGGTCGGGGGATAAGGCCCCAGCATTTT
TRBV4-1	NA	TRBJ2-7	TRBD1	CASSHSAPLVGGATYEQYF	TGCGCCAGCAGCCATAGTGCCCCCCTGGTAGGGGGCGCAACCTACGAGCAGTACTTC
TRBV19	NA	TRBJ1-1	NA	CASSPGTVNTEAFF	TGTGCCAGTAGCCCAGGGACGGTGAACACTGAAGCTTTCTTT
TRBV9	NA	TRBJ2-3	NA	CASSERRAASTDTQYF	TGTGCCAGCAGCGAAAGGCGGGCCGCTAGCACAGATACGCAGTATTTT
TRBV29-1	NA	TRBJ2-1	TRBD1	CSARRGDRGINEQFF	TGCAGCGCCCGCAGGGGGGACAGGGGAATCAATGAGCAGTTCTTC
TRBV6-5	NA	TRBJ2-2	NA	CASSYAGSTGELFF	TGTGCCAGCAGTTACGCAGGCTCGACCGGGGAGCTGTTTTTT
TRBV27	NA	TRBJ1-4	NA	CASSLLRTESTNEKLFF	TGTGCCAGCAGTCTCCTAAGGACAGAATCAACTAATGAAAAACTGTTTTTT
TRBV28	once	TRBJ2-5	TRBD1	CASSLLGQGGTQYF	TGTGCCAGCAGTTTATTGGGACAGGGGGGGACCCAGTACTTC
TRBV7-2	NA	TRBJ2-3	TRBD2	CASSFPGRRTDTQYF	TGTGCCAGCAGCTTCCCCGGGAGGAGGACAGATACGCAGTATTTT
TRBV27	NA	TRBJ1-3	NA	CASSPGSPDSGNTIYF	TGTGCCAGCAGTCCCGGCTCTCCCGATTCTGGAAACACCATATATTTT
TRBV5-6	NA	TRBJ2-7	TRBD2	CASSLVRGDEQYF	TGTGCCAGCAGCTTGGTGCGGGGGGACGAGCAGTACTTC
TRBV7-9	NA	TRBJ1-3	TRBD1	CASSWDSSGNTIYF	TGTGCCAGCAGCTGGGACAGCTCTGGAAACACCATATATTTT
TRBV10-3	NA	TRBJ1-3	NA	CAISESKRFGNTIYF	TGTGCCATCAGTGAGTCGAAAAGGTTTGGAAACACCATATATTTT
TRBV7-3	NA	TRBJ1-2	NA	CASSLARAANYGYTF	TGTGCCAGCAGCTTAGCCCGCGCAGCGAACTATGGCTACACCTTC